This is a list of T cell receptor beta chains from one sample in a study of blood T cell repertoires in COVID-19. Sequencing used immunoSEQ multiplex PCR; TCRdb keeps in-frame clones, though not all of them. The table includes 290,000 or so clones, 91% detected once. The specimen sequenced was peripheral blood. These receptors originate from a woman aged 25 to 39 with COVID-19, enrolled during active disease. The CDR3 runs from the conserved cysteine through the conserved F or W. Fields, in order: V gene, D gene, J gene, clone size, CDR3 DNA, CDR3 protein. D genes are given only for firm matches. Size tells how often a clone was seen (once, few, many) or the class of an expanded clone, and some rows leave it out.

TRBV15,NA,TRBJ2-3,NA,TGTGCCACCAGCAGAGATCTCAGGGAAGGAGATACGCAGTATTTT,CATSRDLREGDTQYF
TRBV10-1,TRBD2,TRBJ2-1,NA,TGCGCCAGCAGTGAGTCGCCTAGCGGGAGACTTGAGCAGTTCTTC,CASSESPSGRLEQFF
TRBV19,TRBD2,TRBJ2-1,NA,TGTGCCAGTAGTAGGACTAGCGGGCATGAGCAGTTCTTC,CASSRTSGHEQFF
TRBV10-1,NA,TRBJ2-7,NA,TGCGCCAGCAGCCGGGACTTGAGCTACGAGCAGTACTTC,CASSRDLSYEQYF
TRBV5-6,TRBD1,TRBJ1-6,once,TGTGCCAGCAGCTCGGGGACAGCCAATTCACCCCTCCACTTT,CASSSGTANSPLHF
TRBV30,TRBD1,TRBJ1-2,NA,TGTGCCTGGAATGCGGACAGGGGGATTGAAGGCTACACCTTC,CAWNADRGIEGYTF
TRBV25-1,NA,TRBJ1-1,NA,TGTGCCAGCAGTGATGCCAGGGGTGGGGGAAACACTGAAGCTTTCTTT,CASSDARGGGNTEAFF
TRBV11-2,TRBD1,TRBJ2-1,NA,TGTGCCAGCAGCTCCGTCCCGGGACAGGGAAGATGGGGGTTCAATGAGCAGTTCTTC,CASSSVPGQGRWGFNEQFF
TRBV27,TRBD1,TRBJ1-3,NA,TGTGCCAGCAGGCGGACAGGAGCTGGAAACACCATATATTTT,CASRRTGAGNTIYF
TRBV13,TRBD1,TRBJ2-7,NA,TGTGCCAGCAGCTTAGGGCAGGGGGCCCCGGAGGAGCAGTACTTC,CASSLGQGAPEEQYF
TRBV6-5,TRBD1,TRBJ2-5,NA,TGTGCCAGCAACCCCGGACAGGGGGCCGAGACCCAGTACTTC,CASNPGQGAETQYF
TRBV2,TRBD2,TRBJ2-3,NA,TGTGCCAGCAGTTTACTAGCGGGAGGCACAGATACGCAGTATTTT,CASSLLAGGTDTQYF
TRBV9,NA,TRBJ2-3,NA,TGTGCCAGCAGCGTAGGGACAGCCGAACATACGCAGTATTTT,CASSVGTAEHTQYF
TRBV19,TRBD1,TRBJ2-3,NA,TGTGCCAGTAGTTTCACAGGGGCTAGCACAGATACGCAGTATTTT,CASSFTGASTDTQYF
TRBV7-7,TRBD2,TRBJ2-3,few,TGTGCCAGCAGCTTGGGCCTAGCGGGGACAGATACGCAGTATTTT,CASSLGLAGTDTQYF
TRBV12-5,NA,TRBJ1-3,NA,TGTGCTAGTGGTTCGAAACAGTATTCCTCTGGAAACACCATATATTTT,CASGSKQYSSGNTIYF
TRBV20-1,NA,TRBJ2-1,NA,TGCAGTGCTAGTCCCCAGCGGGTCTACAATGAGCAGTTCTTC,CSASPQRVYNEQFF
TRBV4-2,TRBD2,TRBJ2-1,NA,TGTGCCAGCAGCCAAGAACTTTCACTAGCGGGAGGGATAATAAGCTCCTACAATGAGCAGTTCTTC,CASSQELSLAGGIISSYNEQFF
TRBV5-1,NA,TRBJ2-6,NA,TGCGCCAGCAGCCCAGACAACTCTGGGGCCAACGTCCTGACTTTC,CASSPDNSGANVLTF
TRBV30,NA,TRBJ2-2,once,TGTGCCTGGAGTGTACTACGGACGAACACCGGGGAGCTGTTTTTT,CAWSVLRTNTGELFF
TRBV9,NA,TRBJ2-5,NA,TGTGCCAGCAGCGCGAGAGGGCAGGGAGGAGCGAGGGAGACCCAGTACTTC,CASSARGQGGARETQYF
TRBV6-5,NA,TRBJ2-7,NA,TGTGCCAGCAGCCAGCGGAACTACGAGCAGTACTTC,CASSQRNYEQYF
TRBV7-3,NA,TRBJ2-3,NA,TGTGCCAGCAGCTTTGGAGTCACTGGAGATACGCAGTATTTT,CASSFGVTGDTQYF
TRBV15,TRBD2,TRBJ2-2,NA,TGTGCCACCAGCCGAACGGTGGCGCGGGAGGGCCTCCCCGGGGAGCTGTTTTTT,CATSRTVAREGLPGELFF
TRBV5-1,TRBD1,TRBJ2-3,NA,TGCGCCAGCAGCATGGGACAGGGGATCACAGATACGCAGTATTTT,CASSMGQGITDTQYF
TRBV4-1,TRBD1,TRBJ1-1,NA,TGCGCCAGCAGCTGGGACAGGGAGGCGAACACTGAAGCTTTCTTT,CASSWDREANTEAFF
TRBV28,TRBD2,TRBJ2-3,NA,TGTGCCAGCAGTTTTTTGGCGGGAGGGCGCACAGATACGCAGTATTTT,CASSFLAGGRTDTQYF
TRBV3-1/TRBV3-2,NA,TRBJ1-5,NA,TGTGCCAGCAGCCAGGCCGATCAGCCCCAGCATTTT,CASSQADQPQHF
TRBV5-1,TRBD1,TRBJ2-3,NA,TGCGCCAGCAGCAGAGACAGGGGCACAGATACGCAGTATTTT,CASSRDRGTDTQYF
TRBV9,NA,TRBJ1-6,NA,TGTGCCAGCAGCGTAGATCAGGCACCGAATTCACCCCTCCACTTT,CASSVDQAPNSPLHF
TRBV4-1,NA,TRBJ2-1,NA,TGCGCCAGCAGCCAAGGCAGCGGAAATGAGCAGTTCTTC,CASSQGSGNEQFF
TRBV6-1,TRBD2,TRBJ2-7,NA,TGTGCCAGCAGTGAAGCGCTAGGGCTAGCGGGTTACGAGCAGTACTTC,CASSEALGLAGYEQYF
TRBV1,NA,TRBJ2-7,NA,TGCACCAGCAGCTCTAGTAGGAGGCCCCGGGCTCTTTGCTCCTACGAGCAGTACTTC,CTSSSSRRPRALCSYEQYF
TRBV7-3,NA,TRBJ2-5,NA,TGTGCCAGCAGCTTAAACCCCCGGTCCCAACAAGAGACCCAGTACTTC,CASSLNPRSQQETQYF
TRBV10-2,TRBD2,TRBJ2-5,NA,TGCGCCAGCAGGAGTATATCTATTAGCGGGATCCAAGAGACCCAGTACTTC,CASRSISISGIQETQYF
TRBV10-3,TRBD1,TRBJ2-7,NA,TGTGCCATCAGTGAGTCTAGGGACAGGTACGAGCAGTACTTC,CAISESRDRYEQYF
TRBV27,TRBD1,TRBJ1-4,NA,TGTGCCAGCAGGCAACAGGGGGCGGAGGAAAAACTGTTTTTT,CASRQQGAEEKLFF
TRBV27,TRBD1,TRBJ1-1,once,TGTGCCAGCAGTTTCGGGACAGGGATCACTGAAGCTTTCTTT,CASSFGTGITEAFF
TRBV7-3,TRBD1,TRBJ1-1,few,TGTGCCAGCAGCTTAGAAGGGACAGGGTCTGGTACTGAAGCTTTCTTT,CASSLEGTGSGTEAFF
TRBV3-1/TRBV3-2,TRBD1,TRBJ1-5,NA,TGTGCCAGCAGCTCCAGGGGGCCTGGCAATCAGCCCCAGCATTTT,CASSSRGPGNQPQHF
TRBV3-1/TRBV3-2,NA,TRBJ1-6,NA,TGTGCCAGCAGCCACGGGGAGGGAGGTTCACCCCTCCACTTT,CASSHGEGGSPLHF
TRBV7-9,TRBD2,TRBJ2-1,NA,TGTGCCAGCAGCTTAGCCAATTGGGGACTAGCGGGAGACAATGAGCAGTTCTTC,CASSLANWGLAGDNEQFF
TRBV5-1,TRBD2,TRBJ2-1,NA,TGCGCCAGCAGCAAAGTGCTAGCGGAGTTCTACAATGAGCAGTTCTTC,CASSKVLAEFYNEQFF
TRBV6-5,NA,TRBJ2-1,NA,TGTGCCAGCAGTTACTCGGAAAGAGGGCGGAATGAGCAGTTCTTC,CASSYSERGRNEQFF
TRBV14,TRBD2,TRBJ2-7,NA,TGTGCCAGCAGCCTTACTAGCGGGGGAGCCTACGAGCAGTACTTC,CASSLTSGGAYEQYF
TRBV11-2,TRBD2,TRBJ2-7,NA,TGTGCCAGCAGCTCAGGACTAGCGGGGAGACTTTACGAGCAGTACTTC,CASSSGLAGRLYEQYF
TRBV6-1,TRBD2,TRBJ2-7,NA,TGTGCCAGCAGACTAGCGGGAGGGTCCTACGAGCAGTACTTC,CASRLAGGSYEQYF
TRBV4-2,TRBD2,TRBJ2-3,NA,TGTGCCAGCAGCCAAGGACTAGCGGGGGGCACAGATACGCAGTATTTT,CASSQGLAGGTDTQYF
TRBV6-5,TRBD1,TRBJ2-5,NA,TGTGCCAGCAATCAACAGGGGGTCCAAGAGACCCAGTACTTC,CASNQQGVQETQYF
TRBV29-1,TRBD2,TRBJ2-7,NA,TGCAGCGTTGAAAGCCTAGCGGGCTACGAGCAGTACTTC,CSVESLAGYEQYF
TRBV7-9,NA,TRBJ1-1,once,TGTGCCAGCAGCCGCTCGGGGGGGGGCACTGAAGCTTTCTTT,CASSRSGGGTEAFF
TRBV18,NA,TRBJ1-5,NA,TGTGCCAGCTCGCAGAGCGGGACGGCGGGGCAGCCCCAGCATTTT,CASSQSGTAGQPQHF
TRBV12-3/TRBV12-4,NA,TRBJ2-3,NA,TGTGCCAGCAGTTTAGTCAGGACAGATACGCAGTATTTT,CASSLVRTDTQYF
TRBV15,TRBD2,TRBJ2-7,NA,TGTGCCACCAGCAGAGTTGGACTAGCGGGTTCCTACGAGCAGTACTTC,CATSRVGLAGSYEQYF
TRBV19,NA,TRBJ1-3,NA,TGTGCCAGTAGTATTATCAGTTTCTCTGGAAACACCATATATTTT,CASSIISFSGNTIYF
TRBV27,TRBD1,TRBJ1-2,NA,TGTGCCAGCAGTTTCGCGGCAGGGGGAGGTAGTGGCTACACCTTC,CASSFAAGGGSGYTF
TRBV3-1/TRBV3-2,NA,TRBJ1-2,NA,TGTGCCAGCAGCCAAGATCCTCTCAACTATGGCTACACCTTC,CASSQDPLNYGYTF
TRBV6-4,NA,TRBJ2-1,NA,TGTGCCACCATCGAGGGAGTGTCAATTTCCTTCTTAGGGCAGTTCTTC,CATIEGVSISFLGQFF
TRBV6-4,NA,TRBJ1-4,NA,TGTGCCAGCAGTCCCGAAGCGGGCTCTAATGAAAAACTGTTTTTT,CASSPEAGSNEKLFF